This T cell receptor beta chain was sequenced for a study of somatic mutations in cytotoxic T cells in rheumatoid arthritis. Findings of the study overall: More than 20% of CD8+ cells belonged to the largest clone in about an eighth of the 65 patients. No significant CD8+ T-cell clonality difference was found between rheumatoid arthritis patients and age-matched controls.

Researchers isolated CD4+ and CD8+ cells by positive magnetic bead selection and then checked their purity by flow cytometry. Concerning this clone itself: Its target is unknown.

The method was immunoSEQ multiplex PCR; TCRdb's version includes in-frame clones alone and lacks a portion of them. The data show approximately 17,000 clones, 75% to 80% seen once. The CDR3 length is 15 residues. Trimming pared 1 base from V and 3 bases from J, leaving 13 bases between. Germline V gives CDR1 MGHRA, CDR2 YSYEKL. V usage is TRBV4-1 and J usage is TRBJ2-7, with D possibly being TRBD2 (5 bases). The sample taken for sequencing was CD8+ T cells sorted from blood. The clonotype was recovered from an adult with rheumatoid arthritis. CDR3 DNA sequence: TGCGCCAGCAGCCAAGTAAACACCCGGGACTACGAGCAGTACTTC. Encoded protein: CASSQVNTRDYEQYF.